This entry lists 29 T cell receptor beta chains sequenced from one sample in a study of blood T cells in healthy people across ages. The second PCR ran about 6 to 12 cycles with a sample-barcoded 5' primer and J-beta primers. MiXCR was run by TCRdb on the 5' RACE reads, yielding one entry per CDR3 protein. The data contain about 1.7 million distinct CDR3 sequences, 25% to 30% of them singletons. Sequencing was performed on blood. These TCRs come from a woman in her 30s in good health.

The rearrangement joins TRBV20-1 to TRBJ2-5, with unresolved D. The germline CDR1 and CDR2 sequences are DFQATT and SNEGSKA (reference sequence). This CDR3 contains 12 residues. V was cut by 6 bases and J by 4 bases, with 12 bases left in between. CDR3 region: CSANGPPETQYF. The CDR3 nucleotides read TGCAGTGCAAACGGGCCCCCAGAGACCCAGTACTTC.

Written as DNA, the CDR3 is TGCAGTGCTAGAGATTCCAGGGTGCGCGGCTACACCTTC. As protein: CSARDSRVRGYTF. The genes are TRBV20-1 and TRBJ1-2; the D gene is possibly TRBD1 (5 bases). CDR1 and CDR2 from the germline V gene are DFQATT and SNEGSKA (reference sequence). Trimming removed 0 bases at V and 8 bases at J, with 13 bases between. The CDR3 is 13 residues long.

The gene calls are TRBV28 and TRBJ1-6; D is unresolved. The germline V gene has CDR1 MDHEN and CDR2 SYDVKM. Trimming cost V 5 bases and J 6 bases, with 5 bases left between them. The CDR3 runs 12 residues. The CDR3 DNA is TGTGCCAGCAGTCCCCGTAATTCACCCCTCCACTTT. Amino acids: CASSPRNSPLHF.

In its sample, this clonotype was seen many times. CDR3: CASSRKSDTQYF. The CDR3 nucleotides read TGTGCCAGCAGCCGAAAGTCAGATACGCAGTATTTT. The V gene is TRBV6-2 or TRBV6-3, the J gene TRBJ2-3; D not resolved. Germline assignment: CDR1 MNHEY and CDR2 SVGEGT. The V gene lost 6 bases and the J gene lost 4 bases, with 8 bases spanning the gap. There are 12 residues in the CDR3.

The V call is TRBV7-2, the J call TRBJ2-7; 9 nucleotides line up with TRBD2. CDR1 and CDR2 from the germline V gene are SGHTA and FQGNSA. This CDR3 has 15 residues. Trimming at V came to 5 bases and at J to 7 bases, leaving 12 bases not matched to a gene. In nucleotides, the CDR3 is TGTGCCAGCAGCATCGCTAGCGGGACCCCCGGGGAGCAGTACTTC. Amino acids: CASSIASGTPGEQYF. Supplemented by reference TRBV7-2 and TRBJ2-7, the full variable domain reads GAGVSQSPSNKVTEKGKDVELRCDPISGHTALYWYRQSLGQGLEFLIYFQGNSAPDKSGLPSDRFSAERTGGSVSTLTIQRTQQEDSAVYLCASSIASGTPGEQYFGPGTRLTVT.

This clonotype occurred a few times. J is TRBJ2-3 and V is TRBV7-2; D remains unclear. The CDR3 extends over 15 amino acids. In germline, CDR1 is SGHTA, CDR2 FQGNSA. Trimming pared 7 bases from V and 3 bases from J, leaving 17 bases between. CDR3 sequence (DNA): TGTGCCAGCAATCGAGGCACCACGAGAACAGATACGCAGTATTTT. Translating gives CASNRGTTRTDTQYF.

This clonotype showed up just a few times. The chain couples TRBV5-1 to TRBJ2-5; D possibly corresponds to TRBD1 (5 bases). CDR3 length: 14 residues. V lost 4 bases and J lost 0, with 10 bases in between. In germline, CDR1 is SGHRS, CDR2 YFSETQ. CDR3 nucleotides: TGCGCCAGCAGCCCACAGGCGGACCAAGAGACCCAGTACTTC. This translates into CASSPQADQETQYF. The variable domain in full, with the rest retrieved from reference TRBV5-1 and TRBJ2-5, is KAGVTQTPRYLIKTRGQQVTLSCSPISGHRSVSWYQQTPGQGLQFLFEYFSETQRNKGNFPGRFSGRQFSNSRSEMNVSTLELGDSALYLCASSPQADQETQYFGPGTRLLVL.

This clonotype was seen more than once but under ten times. J is TRBJ2-1 and V is TRBV3-1; a possible D gene is TRBD2 (6 bases). The CDR3 consists of 15 residues. V gave up 1 base and J gave up 4 bases, with 11 bases separating them. The germline V gene encodes CDR1 LGHDT and CDR2 YNNKEL (reference sequence). The CDR3 coding sequence is TGTGCCAGCAGCCAAGGAGCGGGCCCTTACAATGAGCAGTTCTTC. It is translated as CASSQGAGPYNEQFF.

This rearrangement joins TRBV12-3 or TRBV12-4 to TRBJ2-2, with 11 bases fitting TRBD2. V shed 7 bases, J shed 7 bases, and the junction held 14 bases outside the gene matches. This CDR3 is 17 amino acids long. CDR3 nucleotides: TGTGCCAGCATACGAGTTAGCGGGAGGGCCCTCGGCGGGGAGCTGTTTTTT. Its translation is CASIRVSGRALGGELFF.

A few counts support this clonotype. The V gene is TRBV7-3, the J gene TRBJ2-7, with 15 bases lining up with TRBD2. Germline loops: CDR1 SGHTA, CDR2 FQGTGA. V shed 1 base, J shed 2 bases, and the junction held 3 bases outside the gene matches. The CDR3 has 17 amino acids. The CDR3 DNA reads TGTGCCAGCAGCTTAAGGGGACTAGCGGGGGGTCCCTACGAGCAGTACTTC. It is translated as CASSLRGLAGGPYEQYF.

The CDR3 loop reads CASSPGRGTQETQYF. The CDR3 DNA is TGTGCCAGCTCACCAGGGAGGGGAACCCAAGAGACCCAGTACTTC. The V gene is TRBV18, the J gene TRBJ2-5, with 7 bases matching TRBD2. Germline V gives CDR1 KGHSH, CDR2 LQKENI. This CDR3 spans 15 amino acids. V dropped 2 bases and J dropped 1; count of bases not matched to a gene: 4.

This chain joins TRBV28 and TRBJ2-7; D is ambiguous. V was pared by 6 bases and J by 0 bases, with 12 bases between. Looked up from germline, CDR1 is MDHEN and CDR2 is SYDVKM. CDR3 size: 14 residues. In nucleotides, the CDR3 is TGTGCCAGCAGCTCCCTCAGGTACTCCTACGAGCAGTACTTC. This encodes CASSSLRYSYEQYF.

This clonotype was found a few times. The CDR3 sequence: CASSLWGANEQYF. The CDR3 nucleotides read TGTGCCAGCAGCTTATGGGGGGCGAACGAGCAGTACTTC. V gene TRBV7-2 combines with J gene TRBJ2-7; D assignment may be TRBD1 or TRBD2 (6 bases each). Germline CDR1 SGHTA, CDR2 FQGNSA. With 2 bases removed from V and 5 bases from J, the gap between germline ends came to 10 bases. The CDR3 runs 13 residues.

The chain uses TRBV20-1 and TRBJ1-4, with D possibly TRBD1 on 6 matching bases. Looked up from germline, CDR1 is DFQATT and CDR2 is SNEGSKA (reference sequence). The CDR3 length is 14 residues. V lost 5 bases and J lost 5, with 15 bases in between. The CDR3 region has the DNA TGCAGTGCTCCCGGTGACAGGCCAAATGAAAAACTGTTTTTT. Protein sequence: CSAPGDRPNEKLFF.

The chain has TRBV27 and TRBJ2-3; D is undetermined. In germline, CDR1 is MNHEY, CDR2 SMNVEV (reference sequence). The CDR3 length is 14 residues. V was clipped by 3 bases and J by 0 bases, with 7 bases between them. In DNA form, the CDR3 reads TGTGCCAGCAGTTTGTCGTATAGCACAGATACGCAGTATTTT. This translates into CASSLSYSTDTQYF.

The chain combines TRBV11-2 with TRBJ2-4; D unresolved. The CDR3 totals 11 residues. V was clipped by 5 bases and J by 15 bases, with 14 bases between them. Germline CDR1 reads SGHAT; CDR2 reads FQNNGV. CDR3 residues: CASSPQLTPYF. The CDR3 coding sequence is TGTGCCAGCAGCCCGCAGCTTACCCCGTACTTC.

This clonotype was found a few times. The chain recombines TRBV6-4 with TRBJ2-1, with 8 bases matching TRBD2. This CDR3 contains 15 residues. Germline values: CDR1 MRHNA, CDR2 SNTAGT. J was trimmed by 9 bases and V by 0 bases; bases with no gene match: 7. CDR3 bases: TGTGCCAGCAGTGACTCGAGTCGGGGGGGCATTGAGCAGTTCTTC. Residues: CASSDSSRGGIEQFF.

The rearrangement links TRBV7-2 to TRBJ2-1, with a weak D call TRBD2 (6 bases). The germline V gene has CDR1 SGHTA and CDR2 FQGNSA. V was trimmed by 3 bases and J by 13 bases, leaving 16 bases between them. CDR3 length: 13 amino acids. The CDR3 loop is CASSLGTRETQFF. DNA of the CDR3: TGTGCCAGCAGCTTGGGGACCCGGGAGACCCAGTTCTTC.

The gene calls are TRBV20-1 and TRBJ2-5; D unresolved. From germline, CDR1 is DFQATT and CDR2 SNEGSKA (reference sequence). The CDR3 runs 11 residues. V was pared by 5 bases and J by 1 base, with 5 bases between. The DNA of the CDR3 is TGCAGTGCTCTCCCCCAAGAGACCCAGTACTTC. Translation gives CSALPQETQYF.

The rearrangement joins TRBV20-1 to TRBJ1-4; unclear D gene. Germline V gives CDR1 DFQATT, CDR2 SNEGSKA (reference sequence). The germline V and J ends were trimmed by 3 bases and 8 bases, with 13 bases remaining between them. CDR3 length equals 13 residues. CDR3: CSASIAGEEKLFF. CDR3 sequence (DNA): TGCAGTGCTAGCATAGCGGGTGAAGAAAAACTGTTTTTT.

The V gene is TRBV28, the J gene TRBJ2-4, with unresolved D. Germline V gives CDR1 MDHEN, CDR2 SYDVKM. Deletions cut 4 bases from V and 3 bases from J, with 4 bases between. The CDR3 consists of 12 residues. CDR3 in amino acids: CASSSVKNIQYF. CDR3 nucleotides: TGTGCCAGCAGTTCGGTCAAAAACATTCAGTACTTC. Full variable domain (rest looked up from reference TRBV28 and TRBJ2-4): DVKVTQSSRYLVKRTGEKVFLECVQDMDHENMFWYRQDPGLGLRLIYFSYDVKMKEKGDIPEGYSVSREKKERFSLILESASTNQTSMYLCASSSVKNIQYFGAGTRLSVL.

The J gene is TRBJ2-5, the V gene TRBV20-1; D is perhaps TRBD2 (7 bases). CDR1 is DFQATT and CDR2 is SNEGSKA in the germline V gene (reference sequence). This CDR3 has 15 residues. Trimming shortened V by 4 bases and J by 0 bases, and 15 bases separated the two germline ends. CDR3 coding DNA: TGCAGTGCTATGAATGAGGGGGGGTACCAAGAGACCCAGTACTTC. It is translated as CSAMNEGGYQETQYF.

The chain employs TRBV29-1 and TRBJ2-4; no clear D gene. V was cut by 4 bases and J by 15 bases, with 16 bases left in between. The CDR3 is 11 amino acids. CDR1 is SQVTM, CDR2 ANQGSEA, per germline. The CDR3 loop is CSVGAVYERYF. CDR3 DNA: TGCAGCGTTGGGGCGGTTTACGAGCGGTACTTC.

The J gene is TRBJ2-5, the V gene TRBV5-1; 8 bases match TRBD2. Germline-derived CDR1 and CDR2 are SGHRS and YFSETQ. This CDR3 region has 15 residues. With V trimmed by 4 bases and J by 5 bases, 10 bases remained unmatched. CDR3 sequence: CASSGSGAAQETQYF. CDR3 nucleotide sequence: TGCGCCAGCAGCGGTAGCGGGGCGGCGCAGGAGACCCAGTACTTC.

This clonotype showed up just a few times. This sequence joins TRBV28 and TRBJ2-4, with a possible D match to TRBD1 (6 bases). This CDR3 contains 12 residues. Germline V gene lookup returns CDR1 MDHEN and CDR2 SYDVKM. Trimming took off 4 bases at V and 13 bases at J, with 14 bases between the two ends. This chain's CDR3 is CASSYRVRDQYF. CDR3 bases: TGTGCCAGCAGTTACAGGGTACGCGACCAGTACTTC.

The gene calls are TRBV28 and TRBJ2-4, with 9 positions matching TRBD1. This CDR3 is 15 amino acids long. The germline gives CDR1 MDHEN, CDR2 SYDVKM. The J segment lost 4 bases and the V segment lost 6 bases, leaving 7 bases of the junction unmatched. The CDR3 region is CASSTGTGTKNIQYF. In DNA, the CDR3 is TGTGCCAGCAGCACGGGGACAGGGACAAAAAACATTCAGTACTTC.

The rearrangement links TRBV5-1 to TRBJ2-7; D is perhaps TRBD1 (6 bases). The V gene lost 0 bases and the J gene lost 6 bases, with 25 bases spanning the gap. Germline V gene lookup returns CDR1 SGHRS and CDR2 YFSETQ. This CDR3 has 18 residues. The CDR3: CASSLVQGSVVIFSEQYF. DNA for the CDR3: TGCGCCAGCAGCTTGGTGCAGGGGTCTGTTGTAATCTTCTCCGAGCAGTACTTC. Full variable domain (outside the CDR3, taken from reference TRBV5-1 and TRBJ2-7): KAGVTQTPRYLIKTRGQQVTLSCSPISGHRSVSWYQQTPGQGLQFLFEYFSETQRNKGNFPGRFSGRQFSNSRSEMNVSTLELGDSALYLCASSLVQGSVVIFSEQYFGPGTRLTVT.

This clonotype was seen a handful of times. The J gene is TRBJ2-5, the V gene TRBV7-2; D ambiguous. This CDR3 spans 13 amino acids. Germline loops: CDR1 SGHTA, CDR2 FQGNSA. Trimming shortened V by 3 bases and J by 5 bases, and 10 bases separated the two germline ends. CDR3 in DNA: TGTGCCAGCAGCTTCGGTCAAGACGAGACCCAGTACTTC. Its protein is CASSFGQDETQYF.

Comments on this clonotype: This sequence may be a read error, since a much larger clone differs from it by one base. V is TRBV7-2 and J is TRBJ2-7; no firm D call. V lost 3 bases and J 7 bases, leaving 19 bases between the germline ends. The V gene's germline CDR1 is SGHTA and CDR2 FQGNSA. The CDR3 has 15 amino acids. The CDR3, as DNA: TGTGCCAGCAGCTTTAGACGGAGAGCCTACAATGAGCAGTACTTC. Protein: CASSFRRRAYNEQYF.